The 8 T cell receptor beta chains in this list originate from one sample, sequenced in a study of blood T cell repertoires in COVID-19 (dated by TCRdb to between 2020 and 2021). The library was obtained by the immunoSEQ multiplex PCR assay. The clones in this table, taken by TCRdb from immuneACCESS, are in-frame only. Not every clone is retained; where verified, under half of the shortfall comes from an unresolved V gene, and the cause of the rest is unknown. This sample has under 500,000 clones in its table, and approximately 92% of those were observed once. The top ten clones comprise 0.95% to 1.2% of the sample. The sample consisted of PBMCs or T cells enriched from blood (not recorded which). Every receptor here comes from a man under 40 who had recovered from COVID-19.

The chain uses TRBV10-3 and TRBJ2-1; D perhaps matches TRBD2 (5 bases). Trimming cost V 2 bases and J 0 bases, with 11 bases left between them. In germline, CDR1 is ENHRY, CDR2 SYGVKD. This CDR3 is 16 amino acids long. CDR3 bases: TGTGCCATCAGTGAGCCCGGGGTCAGCTCCTACAATGAGCAGTTCTTC. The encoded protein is CAISEPGVSSYNEQFF.

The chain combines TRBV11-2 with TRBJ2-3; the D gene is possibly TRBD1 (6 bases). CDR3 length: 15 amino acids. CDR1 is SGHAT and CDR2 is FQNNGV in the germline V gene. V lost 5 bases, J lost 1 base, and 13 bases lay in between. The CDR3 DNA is TGTGCCAGCAGCCCTCTGACAGGACGCACAGATACGCAGTATTTT. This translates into CASSPLTGRTDTQYF.

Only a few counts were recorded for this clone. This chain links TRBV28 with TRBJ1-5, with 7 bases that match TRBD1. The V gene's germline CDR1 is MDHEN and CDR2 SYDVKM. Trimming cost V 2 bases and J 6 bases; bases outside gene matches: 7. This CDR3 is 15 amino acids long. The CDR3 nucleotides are TGTGCCAGCAGTTTAGGACAGGCGGCCCGTCAGCCCCAGCATTTT. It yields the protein CASSLGQAARQPQHF. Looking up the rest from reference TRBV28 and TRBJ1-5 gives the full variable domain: DVKVTQSSRYLVKRTGEKVFLECVQDMDHENMFWYRQDPGLGLRLIYFSYDVKMKEKGDIPEGYSVSREKKERFSLILESASTNQTSMYLCASSLGQAARQPQHFGDGTRLSIL.

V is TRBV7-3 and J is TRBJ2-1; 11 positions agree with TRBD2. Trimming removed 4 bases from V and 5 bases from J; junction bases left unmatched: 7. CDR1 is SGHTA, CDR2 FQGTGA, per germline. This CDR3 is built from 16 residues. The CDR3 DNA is TGTGCCAGCAGCTCACCTGGGACTAGCGGAAACAATGAGCAGTTCTTC. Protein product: CASSSPGTSGNNEQFF. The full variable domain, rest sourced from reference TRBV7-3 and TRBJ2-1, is GAGVSQTPSNKVTEKGKYVELRCDPISGHTALYWYRQSLGQGPEFLIYFQGTGAADDSGLPNDRFFAVRPEGSVSTLKIQRTERGDSAVYLCASSSPGTSGNNEQFFGPGTRLTVL.

This CDR3 reads CASTLIGREGVNTEAFF. CDR3 DNA: TGTGCCAGTACTCTTATCGGCAGGGAAGGCGTGAACACTGAAGCTTTCTTT. The chain uses TRBV19 and TRBJ1-1; D might be TRBD1 (5 bases). The CDR3 is made up of 17 amino acids. Germline V gene data show CDR1 as LNHDA and CDR2 as SQIVND (reference sequence). V shed 7 bases and J shed 0 bases, with 21 bases lying between them.

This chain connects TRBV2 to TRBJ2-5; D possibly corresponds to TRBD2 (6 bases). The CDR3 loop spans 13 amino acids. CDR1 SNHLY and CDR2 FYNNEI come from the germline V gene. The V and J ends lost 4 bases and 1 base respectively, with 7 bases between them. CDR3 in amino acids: CASSGDSQETQYF. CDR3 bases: TGTGCCAGCAGTGGGGACTCCCAAGAGACCCAGTACTTC. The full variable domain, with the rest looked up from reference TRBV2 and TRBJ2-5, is EPEVTQTPSHQVTQMGQEVILRCVPISNHLYFYWYRQILGQKVEFLVSFYNNEISEKSEIFDDQFSVERPDGSNFTLKIRSTKLEDSAMYFCASSGDSQETQYFGPGTRLLVL.

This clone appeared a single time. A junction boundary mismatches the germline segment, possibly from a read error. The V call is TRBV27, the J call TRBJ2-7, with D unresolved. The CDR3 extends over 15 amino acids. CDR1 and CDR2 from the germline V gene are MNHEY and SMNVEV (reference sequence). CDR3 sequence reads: CASSPSAYIQLTKDF. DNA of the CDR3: TGTGCCAGCAGTCCCTCGGCCTATATACAGCTAACGAAGGACTTC.

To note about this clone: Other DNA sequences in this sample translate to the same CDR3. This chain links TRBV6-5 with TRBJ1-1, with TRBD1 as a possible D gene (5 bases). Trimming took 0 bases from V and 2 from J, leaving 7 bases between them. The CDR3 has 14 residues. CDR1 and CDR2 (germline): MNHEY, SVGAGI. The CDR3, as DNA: TGTGCCAGCAGTTACTCGCGGGGCAACACTGAAGCTTTCTTT. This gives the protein CASSYSRGNTEAFF.